The clone carrying this T cell receptor beta chain was seen at least ten times. TCRdb analysed the reads with MiXCR anew, one entry per CDR3 protein. Here the sample spans hundreds of thousands of distinct CDR3 sequences, approximately 24% being singletons. Trimming took 2 bases from V and 0 from J, leaving 11 bases between them. Germline V gene sequence: CDR1 SGHTA, CDR2 FQGNSA. The CDR3 runs to 15 residues. These data originate in a study of T cell repertoires in cytomegalovirus infection. Study overall: CMV infection together with matching HLA type was indicated by public TCR beta signatures.

The sequence derives from a human donor in good health (CMV status not recorded). Some clones in this sample may be carry-over from other donors' samples. The sequencing sample was made of CD8+ T cells from PBMCs. This chain links TRBV7-2 with TRBJ2-7; tentative D call: TRBD1 (6 bases). This CDR3 reads CASSLWAGVSYEQYF. CDR3 DNA sequence: TGTGCCAGCAGCTTATGGGCAGGGGTCTCCTACGAGCAGTACTTC.